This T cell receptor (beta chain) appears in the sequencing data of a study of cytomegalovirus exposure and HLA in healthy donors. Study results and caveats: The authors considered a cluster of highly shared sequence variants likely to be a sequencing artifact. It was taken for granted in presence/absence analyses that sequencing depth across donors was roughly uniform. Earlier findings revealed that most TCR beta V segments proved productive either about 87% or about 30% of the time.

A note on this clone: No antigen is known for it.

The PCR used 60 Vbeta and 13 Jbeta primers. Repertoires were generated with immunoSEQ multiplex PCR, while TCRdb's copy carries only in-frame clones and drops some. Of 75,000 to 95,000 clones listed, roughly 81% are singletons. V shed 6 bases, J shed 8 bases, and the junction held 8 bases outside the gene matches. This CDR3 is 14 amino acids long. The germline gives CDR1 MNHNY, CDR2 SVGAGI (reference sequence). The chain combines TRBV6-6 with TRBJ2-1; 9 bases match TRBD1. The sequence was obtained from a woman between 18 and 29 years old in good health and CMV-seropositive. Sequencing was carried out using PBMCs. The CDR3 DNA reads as TGTGCCAGCAGACTGACAGGGGGACAGGATGAGCAGTTCTTC. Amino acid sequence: CASRLTGGQDEQFF.